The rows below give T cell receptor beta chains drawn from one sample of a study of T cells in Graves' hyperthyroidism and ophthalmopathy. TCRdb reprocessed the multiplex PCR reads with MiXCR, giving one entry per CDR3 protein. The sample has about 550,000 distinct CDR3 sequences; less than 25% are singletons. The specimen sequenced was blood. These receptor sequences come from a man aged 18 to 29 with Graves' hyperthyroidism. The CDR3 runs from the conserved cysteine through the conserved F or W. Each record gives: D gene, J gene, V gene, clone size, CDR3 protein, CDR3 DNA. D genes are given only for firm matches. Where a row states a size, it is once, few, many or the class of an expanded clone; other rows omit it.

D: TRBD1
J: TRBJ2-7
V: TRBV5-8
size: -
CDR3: CASSLAPGQALDEQYF
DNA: TGTGCCAGCAGCTTGGCACCGGGACAGGCTCTCGACGAGCAGTACTTC

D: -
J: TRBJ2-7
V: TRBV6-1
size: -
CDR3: CASSVNAAYEQYF
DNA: TGTGCCAGCAGTGTGAATGCCGCCTACGAGCAGTACTTC

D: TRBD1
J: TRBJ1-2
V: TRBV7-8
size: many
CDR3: CASSLIGTGKAGDYGYTF
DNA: TGTGCCAGCAGCTTAATTGGGACAGGAAAAGCTGGAGACTATGGCTACACCTTC

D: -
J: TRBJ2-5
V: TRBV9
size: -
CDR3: CASSVATQEAQYF
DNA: TGTGCCAGCAGCGTAGCCACTCAAGAGGCCCAGTACTTC

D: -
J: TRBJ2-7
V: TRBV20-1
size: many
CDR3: CSARGPPGHTYEQYF
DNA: TGCAGTGCTAGAGGCCCACCGGGACACACCTACGAGCAGTACTTC

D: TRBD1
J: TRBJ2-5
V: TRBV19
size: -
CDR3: CATTRRGQGTGETQYF
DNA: TGTGCCACCACGAGGCGGGGACAGGGGACGGGAGAGACCCAGTACTTC

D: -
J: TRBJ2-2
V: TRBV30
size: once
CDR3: CAWSVTGAGELFF
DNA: TGTGCCTGGAGTGTAACGGGGGCCGGGGAGCTGTTTTTT

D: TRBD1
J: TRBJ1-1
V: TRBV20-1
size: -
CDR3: CSASPDRDAFF
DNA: TGCAGTGCTAGCCCAGACAGGGACGCTTTCTTT

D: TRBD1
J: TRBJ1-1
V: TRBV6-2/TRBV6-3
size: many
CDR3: CASSYLLGQGADTEAFF
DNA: TGTGCCAGCAGTTACCTATTGGGACAGGGGGCGGACACTGAAGCTTTCTTT

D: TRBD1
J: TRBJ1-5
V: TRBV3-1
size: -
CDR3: CASSPRTGAGSNQPQHF
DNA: TGTGCCAGCAGCCCCAGGACAGGGGCCGGGAGCAATCAGCCCCAGCATTTT

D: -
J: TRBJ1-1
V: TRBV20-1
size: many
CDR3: CSAYGRGDTEAFF
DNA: TGCAGTGCTTACGGAAGGGGGGACACTGAAGCTTTCTTT

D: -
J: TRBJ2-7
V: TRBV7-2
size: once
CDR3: CASSLPGRSYEQYF
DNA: TGTGCCAGCAGCTTACCGGGACGGAGCTACGAGCAGTACTTC

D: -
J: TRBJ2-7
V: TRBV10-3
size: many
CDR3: CAISDSYEQYF
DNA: TGTGCCATCAGTGATAGCTACGAGCAGTACTTC

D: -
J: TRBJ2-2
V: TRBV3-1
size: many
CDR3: CASRWQGVTGELFF
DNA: TGTGCCAGCAGGTGGCAGGGCGTCACCGGGGAGCTGTTTTTT

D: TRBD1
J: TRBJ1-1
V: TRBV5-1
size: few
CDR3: CASSLAGQGGTEAFF
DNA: TGCGCCAGCAGCTTGGCAGGACAGGGGGGCACTGAAGCTTTCTTT

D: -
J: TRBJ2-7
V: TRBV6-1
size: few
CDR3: CASRITGTAGAYEQYF
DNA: TGTGCCAGCAGGATCACCGGGACAGCGGGAGCCTACGAGCAGTACTTC

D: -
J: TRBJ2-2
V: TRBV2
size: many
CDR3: CASRDWENVVGELFF
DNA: TGTGCATCTCGAGATTGGGAGAACGTGGTCGGGGAGCTGTTTTTT

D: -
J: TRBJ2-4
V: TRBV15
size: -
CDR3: CAPIIRQVPAKNIQYF
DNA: TGTGCCCCCATCATTCGACAGGTCCCAGCCAAAAACATTCAGTACTTC

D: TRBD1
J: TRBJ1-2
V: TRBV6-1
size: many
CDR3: CASRPHGTGINYGYTF
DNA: TGTGCCAGCAGGCCTCACGGGACAGGGATCAACTATGGCTACACCTTC

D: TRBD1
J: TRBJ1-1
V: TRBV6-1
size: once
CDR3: CASSRQGMKTEAFF
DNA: TGTGCCAGCAGTCGACAGGGGATGAAGACTGAAGCTTTCTTT

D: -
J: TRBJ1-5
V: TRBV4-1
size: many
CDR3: CASSQVPDNNQPQHF
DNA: TGCGCCAGCAGCCAAGTTCCGGACAACAATCAGCCCCAGCATTTT

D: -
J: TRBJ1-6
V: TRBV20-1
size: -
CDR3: CSARDPRDRLDSPLHF
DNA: TGCAGTGCTAGAGATCCAAGGGATCGTCTAGATTCACCCCTCCACTTT

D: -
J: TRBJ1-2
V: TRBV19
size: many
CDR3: CASSPTADYGYTF
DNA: TGTGCCAGTAGCCCGACAGCCGACTATGGCTACACCTTC

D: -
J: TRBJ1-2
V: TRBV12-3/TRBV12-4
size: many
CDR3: CASSGPEGDGYTF
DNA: TGTGCCAGCAGTGGGCCAGAGGGAGATGGCTACACCTTC

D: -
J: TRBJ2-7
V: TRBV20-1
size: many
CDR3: CSARDGRANYEQYF
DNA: TGCAGTGCTAGAGACGGCAGGGCGAACTACGAGCAGTACTTC

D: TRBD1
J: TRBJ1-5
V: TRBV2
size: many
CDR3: CASSETGFWNQPQHF
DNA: TGTGCCAGCAGCGAGACAGGGTTCTGGAATCAGCCCCAGCATTTT

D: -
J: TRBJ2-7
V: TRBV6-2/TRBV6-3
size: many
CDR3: CASSYGGGGTYEQYF
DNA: TGTGCCAGCAGTTACGGCGGTGGGGGAACCTACGAGCAGTACTTC

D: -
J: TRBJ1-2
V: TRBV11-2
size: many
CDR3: CASSLGVTDNYTF
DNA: TGTGCCAGCAGCTTAGGCGTGACAGACAACTACACCTTC

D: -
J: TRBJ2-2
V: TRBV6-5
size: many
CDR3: CASSYSSTTANTGELFF
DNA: TGTGCCAGCAGTTACTCCTCCACGACGGCAAACACCGGGGAGCTGTTTTTT

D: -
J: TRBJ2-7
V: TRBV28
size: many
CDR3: CASSFSWGLRYEQYF
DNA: TGTGCCAGCAGTTTCAGTTGGGGATTACGCTACGAGCAGTACTTC

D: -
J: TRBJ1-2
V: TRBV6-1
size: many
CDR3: CAAGDGGYTF
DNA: TGTGCCGCTGGTGACGGTGGCTACACCTTC

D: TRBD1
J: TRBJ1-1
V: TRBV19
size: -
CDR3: CATVGRGRNTEAFF
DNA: TGTGCCACCGTCGGGAGGGGGCGGAACACTGAAGCTTTCTTT

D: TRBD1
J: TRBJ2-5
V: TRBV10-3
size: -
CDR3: CAISESDRVEETQYF
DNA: TGTGCCATCAGTGAGTCGGACAGGGTTGAAGAGACCCAGTACTTC

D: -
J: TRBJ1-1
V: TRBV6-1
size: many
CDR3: CASSEEASTEAFF
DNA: TGTGCCAGCAGTGAAGAGGCGAGCACTGAAGCTTTCTTT

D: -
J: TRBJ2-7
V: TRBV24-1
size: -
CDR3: CATSDLIKDWTYYPYEQYF
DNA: TGTGCCACCAGTGATTTAATAAAAGATTGGACATACTACCCCTACGAGCAGTACTTC

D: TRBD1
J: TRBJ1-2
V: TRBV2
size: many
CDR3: CASSEGQGSSSVYGYTF
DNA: TGTGCCAGCAGCGAGGGACAGGGGTCCTCGTCGGTCTATGGCTACACCTTC

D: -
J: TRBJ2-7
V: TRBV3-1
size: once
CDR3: CASSQASGGGTYEQYF
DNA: TGTGCCAGCAGCCAAGCCTCAGGGGGGGGGACCTACGAGCAGTACTTC

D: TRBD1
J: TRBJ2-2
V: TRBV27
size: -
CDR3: CASSLSPTGGNTGELFF
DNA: TGTGCCAGCAGTTTATCCCCAACAGGGGGGAACACCGGGGAGCTGTTTTTT

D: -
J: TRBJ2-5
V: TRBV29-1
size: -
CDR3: CSVDSSGLGETQYF
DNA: TGCAGCGTTGATAGCTCTGGACTTGGTGAGACCCAGTACTTC

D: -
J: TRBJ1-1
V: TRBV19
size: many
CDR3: CASRGAGMNTEAFF
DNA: TGTGCCAGCCGGGGGGCAGGGATGAACACTGAAGCTTTCTTT

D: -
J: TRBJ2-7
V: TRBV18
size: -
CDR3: CASSPREVTTYEQYF
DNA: TGTGCCAGCTCACCACGGGAAGTTACTACCTACGAGCAGTACTTC

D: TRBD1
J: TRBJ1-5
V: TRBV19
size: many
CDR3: CASSMSQGAINQPQHF
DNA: TGTGCCAGTAGTATGTCCCAGGGGGCCATCAATCAGCCCCAGCATTTT

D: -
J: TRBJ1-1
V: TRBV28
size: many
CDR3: CASSYRGPLTEAFF
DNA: TGTGCCAGCAGTTACCGTGGACCTCTCACTGAAGCTTTCTTT

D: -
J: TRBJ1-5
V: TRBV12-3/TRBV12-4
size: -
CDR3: CASSGQDVSNQPQHF
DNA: TGTGCCAGCAGTGGGCAGGATGTCAGCAATCAGCCCCAGCATTTT

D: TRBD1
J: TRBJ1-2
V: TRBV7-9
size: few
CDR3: CASSLLSGGRGYTF
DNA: TGTGCCAGCAGCTTGTTATCAGGGGGCCGTGGCTACACCTTC

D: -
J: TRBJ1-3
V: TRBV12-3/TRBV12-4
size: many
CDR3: CASSLVDSGNTIYF
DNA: TGTGCCAGCAGTTTGGTTGATTCTGGAAACACCATATATTTT

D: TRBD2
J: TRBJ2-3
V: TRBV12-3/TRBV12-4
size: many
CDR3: CASSLDIAGATDTQYF
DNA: TGTGCCAGCAGTTTAGATATAGCGGGGGCCACAGATACGCAGTATTTT

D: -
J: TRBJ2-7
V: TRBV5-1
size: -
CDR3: CASSSFRTETDEQYF
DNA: TGCGCCAGCAGCTCCTTTCGGACTGAAACGGACGAGCAGTACTTC

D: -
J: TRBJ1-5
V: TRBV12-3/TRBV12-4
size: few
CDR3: CASSFSDSNQPQHF
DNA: TGTGCCAGCAGTTTTTCGGATAGCAATCAGCCCCAGCATTTT

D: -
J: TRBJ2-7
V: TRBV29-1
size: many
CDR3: CSAYRFSSYEQYF
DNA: TGCAGCGCATACAGGTTTAGCTCCTACGAGCAGTACTTC

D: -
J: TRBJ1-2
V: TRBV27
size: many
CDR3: CASGNYGPQGGYGYTF
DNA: TGTGCCAGCGGCAACTACGGGCCCCAGGGTGGCTATGGCTACACCTTC

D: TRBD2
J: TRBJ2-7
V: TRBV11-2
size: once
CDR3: CASSSRTSGRAYEQYF
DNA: TGTGCCAGCAGCTCCAGGACTAGCGGGAGAGCCTACGAGCAGTACTTC

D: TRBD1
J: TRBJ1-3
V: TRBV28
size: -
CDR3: CASSFPGQGGGNTIYF
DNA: TGTGCCAGCAGTTTTCCGGGACAGGGGGGAGGAAACACCATATATTTT

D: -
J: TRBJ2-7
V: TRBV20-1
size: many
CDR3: CSARRGNEQYF
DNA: TGCAGTGCTAGGAGGGGAAACGAGCAGTACTTC

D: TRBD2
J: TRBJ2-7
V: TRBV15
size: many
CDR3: CATSRPGGISEQYF
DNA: TGTGCCACCAGCAGACCGGGAGGGATATCCGAGCAGTACTTC